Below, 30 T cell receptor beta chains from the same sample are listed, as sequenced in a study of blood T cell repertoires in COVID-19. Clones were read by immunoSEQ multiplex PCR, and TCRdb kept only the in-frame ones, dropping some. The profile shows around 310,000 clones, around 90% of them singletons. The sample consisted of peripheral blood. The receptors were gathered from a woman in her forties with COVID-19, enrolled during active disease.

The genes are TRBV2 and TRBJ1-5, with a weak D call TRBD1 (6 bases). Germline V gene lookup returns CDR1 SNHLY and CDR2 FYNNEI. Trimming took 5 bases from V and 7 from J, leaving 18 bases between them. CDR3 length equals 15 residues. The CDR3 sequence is CASSRDLRTGQPQHF. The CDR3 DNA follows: TGTGCCAGCAGTCGGGACCTGCGAACAGGGCAGCCCCAGCATTTT.

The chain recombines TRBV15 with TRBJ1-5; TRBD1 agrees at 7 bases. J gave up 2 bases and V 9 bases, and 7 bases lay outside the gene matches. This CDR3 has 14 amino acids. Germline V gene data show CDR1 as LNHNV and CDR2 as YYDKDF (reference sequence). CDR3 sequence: CATGRQGGNQPQHF. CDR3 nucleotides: TGTGCCACTGGAAGACAGGGAGGCAATCAGCCCCAGCATTTT.

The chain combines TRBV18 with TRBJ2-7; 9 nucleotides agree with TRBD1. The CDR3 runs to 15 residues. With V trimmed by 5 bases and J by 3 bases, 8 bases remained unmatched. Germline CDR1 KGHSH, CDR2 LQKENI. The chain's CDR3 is CASSFPGQGSYEQYF. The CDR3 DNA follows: TGTGCCAGCTCATTCCCGGGACAGGGAAGCTACGAGCAGTACTTC.

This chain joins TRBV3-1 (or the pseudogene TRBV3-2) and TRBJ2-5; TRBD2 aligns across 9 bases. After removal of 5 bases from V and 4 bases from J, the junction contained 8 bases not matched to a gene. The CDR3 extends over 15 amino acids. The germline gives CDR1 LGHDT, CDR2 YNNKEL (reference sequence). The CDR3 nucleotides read TGTGCCAGCAGCAGTAGGCGGGGGGGAGTAGAGACCCAGTACTTC. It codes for CASSSRRGGVETQYF.

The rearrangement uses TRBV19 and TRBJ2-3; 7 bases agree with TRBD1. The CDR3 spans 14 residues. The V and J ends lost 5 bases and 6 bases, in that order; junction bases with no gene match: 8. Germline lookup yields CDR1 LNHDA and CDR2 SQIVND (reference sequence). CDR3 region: CASSLTGVTDTQYF. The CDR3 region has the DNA TGTGCCAGTAGTCTTACAGGGGTGACGGATACGCAGTATTTT.

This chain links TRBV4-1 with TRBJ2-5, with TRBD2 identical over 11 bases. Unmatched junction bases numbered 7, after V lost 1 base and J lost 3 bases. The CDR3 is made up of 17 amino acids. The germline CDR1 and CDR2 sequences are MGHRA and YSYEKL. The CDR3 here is CASSQVANSGREETQYF. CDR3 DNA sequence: TGCGCCAGCAGCCAAGTAGCGAATAGCGGGAGGGAAGAGACCCAGTACTTC.

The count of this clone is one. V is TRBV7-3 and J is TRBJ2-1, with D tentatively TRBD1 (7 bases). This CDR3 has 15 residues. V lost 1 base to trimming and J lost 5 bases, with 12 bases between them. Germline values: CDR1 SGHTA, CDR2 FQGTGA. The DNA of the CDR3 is TGTGCCAGCAGCTTAATGTCAGGGGGGCACAATGAGCAGTTCTTC. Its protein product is CASSLMSGGHNEQFF.

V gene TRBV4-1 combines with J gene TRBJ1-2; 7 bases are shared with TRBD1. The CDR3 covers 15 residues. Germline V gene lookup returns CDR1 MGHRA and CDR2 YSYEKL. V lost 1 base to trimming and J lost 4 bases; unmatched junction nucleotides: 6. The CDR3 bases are TGCGCCAGCAGCCAAGCCCAGACAGGGCCCTATGGCTACACCTTC. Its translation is CASSQAQTGPYGYTF.

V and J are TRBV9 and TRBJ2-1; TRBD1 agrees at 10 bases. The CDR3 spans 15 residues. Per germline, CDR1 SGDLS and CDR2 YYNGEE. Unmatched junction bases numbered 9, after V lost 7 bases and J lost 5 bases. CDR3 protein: CASGPGQGTDNEQFF. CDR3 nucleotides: TGTGCCAGCGGTCCGGGACAGGGGACCGACAATGAGCAGTTCTTC.

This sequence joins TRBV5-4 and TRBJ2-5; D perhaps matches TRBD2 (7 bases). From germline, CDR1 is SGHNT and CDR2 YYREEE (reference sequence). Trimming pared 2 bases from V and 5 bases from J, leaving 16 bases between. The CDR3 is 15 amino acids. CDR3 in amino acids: CASSLTVGGGETQYF. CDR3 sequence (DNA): TGTGCCAGCAGCTTAACTGTGGGAGGGGGGGAGACCCAGTACTTC.

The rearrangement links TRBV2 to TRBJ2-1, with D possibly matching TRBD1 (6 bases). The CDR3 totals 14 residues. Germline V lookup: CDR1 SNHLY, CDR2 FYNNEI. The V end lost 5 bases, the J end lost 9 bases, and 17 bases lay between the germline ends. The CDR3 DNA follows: TGTGCCAGCAGTTTAAGAGGGGGAAGGAGTGAGCAGTTCTTC. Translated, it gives CASSLRGGRSEQFF.

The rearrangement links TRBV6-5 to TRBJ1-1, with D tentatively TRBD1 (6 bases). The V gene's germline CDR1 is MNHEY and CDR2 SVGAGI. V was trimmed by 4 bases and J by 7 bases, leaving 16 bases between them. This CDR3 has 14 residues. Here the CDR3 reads CASSFQGGGSEAFF. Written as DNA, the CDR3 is TGTGCCAGCAGTTTCCAAGGGGGGGGAAGTGAAGCTTTCTTT.

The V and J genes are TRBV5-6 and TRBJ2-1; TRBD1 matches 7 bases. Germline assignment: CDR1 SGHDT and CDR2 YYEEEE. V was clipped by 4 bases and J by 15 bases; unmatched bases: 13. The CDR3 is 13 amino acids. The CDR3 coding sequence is TGTGCCAGCAGCGGACAGGACAACGCCTTTCGGTTCTTC. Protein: CASSGQDNAFRFF.

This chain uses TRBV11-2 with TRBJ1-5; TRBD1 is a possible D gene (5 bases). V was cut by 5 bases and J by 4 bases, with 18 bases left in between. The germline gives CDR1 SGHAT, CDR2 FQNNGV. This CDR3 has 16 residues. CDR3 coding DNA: TGTGCCAGCAGCCTGCGGGACGGTCGCACTAATCAGCCCCAGCATTTT. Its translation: CASSLRDGRTNQPQHF. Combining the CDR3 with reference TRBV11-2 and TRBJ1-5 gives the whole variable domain EAGVAQSPRYKIIEKRQSVAFWCNPISGHATLYWYQQILGQGPKLLIQFQNNGVVDDSQLPKDRFSAERLKGVDSTLKIQPAKLEDSAVYLCASSLRDGRTNQPQHFGDGTRLSIL.

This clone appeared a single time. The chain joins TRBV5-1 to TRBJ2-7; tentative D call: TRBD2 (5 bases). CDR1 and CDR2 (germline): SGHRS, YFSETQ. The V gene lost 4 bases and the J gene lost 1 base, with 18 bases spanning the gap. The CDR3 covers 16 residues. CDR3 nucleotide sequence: TGCGCCAGCAGCCAAGACGGAGGCAGTAATTCCTACGAGCAGTACTTC. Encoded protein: CASSQDGGSNSYEQYF. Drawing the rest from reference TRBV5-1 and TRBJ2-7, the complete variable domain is KAGVTQTPRYLIKTRGQQVTLSCSPISGHRSVSWYQQTPGQGLQFLFEYFSETQRNKGNFPGRFSGRQFSNSRSEMNVSTLELGDSALYLCASSQDGGSNSYEQYFGPGTRLTVT.

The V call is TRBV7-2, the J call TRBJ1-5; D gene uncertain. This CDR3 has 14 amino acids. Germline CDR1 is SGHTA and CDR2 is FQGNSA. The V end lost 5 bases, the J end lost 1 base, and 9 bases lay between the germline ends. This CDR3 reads CASSAGRSNQPQHF. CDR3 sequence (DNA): TGTGCCAGCAGCGCAGGTAGGAGCAATCAGCCCCAGCATTTT.

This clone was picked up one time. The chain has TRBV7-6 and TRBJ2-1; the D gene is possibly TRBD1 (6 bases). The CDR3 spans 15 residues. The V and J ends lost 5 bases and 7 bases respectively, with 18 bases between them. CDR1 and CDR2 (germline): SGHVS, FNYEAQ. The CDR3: CASSARPGQRNEQFF. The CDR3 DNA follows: TGTGCCAGCAGCGCCAGGCCGGGACAAAGAAATGAGCAGTTCTTC.

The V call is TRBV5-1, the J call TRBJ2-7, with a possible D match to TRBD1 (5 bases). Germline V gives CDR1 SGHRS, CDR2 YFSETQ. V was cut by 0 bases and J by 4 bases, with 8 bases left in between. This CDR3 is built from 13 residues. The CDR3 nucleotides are TGCGCCAGCAGCTTGGAGGGGTTTTACGAGCAGTACTTC. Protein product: CASSLEGFYEQYF. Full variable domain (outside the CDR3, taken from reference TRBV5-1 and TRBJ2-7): KAGVTQTPRYLIKTRGQQVTLSCSPISGHRSVSWYQQTPGQGLQFLFEYFSETQRNKGNFPGRFSGRQFSNSRSEMNVSTLELGDSALYLCASSLEGFYEQYFGPGTRLTVT.

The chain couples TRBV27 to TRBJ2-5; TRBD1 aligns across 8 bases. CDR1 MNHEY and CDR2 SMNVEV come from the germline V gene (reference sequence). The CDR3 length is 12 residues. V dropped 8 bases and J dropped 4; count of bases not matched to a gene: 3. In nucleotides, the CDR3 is TGTGCCAGCTCCGACAGGGGAGAGACCCAGTACTTC. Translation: CASSDRGETQYF.

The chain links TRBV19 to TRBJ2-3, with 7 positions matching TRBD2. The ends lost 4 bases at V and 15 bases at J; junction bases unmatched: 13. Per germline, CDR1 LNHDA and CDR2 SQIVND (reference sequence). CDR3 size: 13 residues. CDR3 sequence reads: CASSTPWAGEIYF. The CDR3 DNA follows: TGTGCCAGTAGTACTCCCTGGGCGGGAGAAATATATTTT. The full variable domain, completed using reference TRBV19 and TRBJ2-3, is DGGITQSPKYLFRKEGQNVTLSCEQNLNHDAMYWYRQDPGQGLRLIYYSQIVNDFQKGDIAEGYSVSREKKESFPLTVTSAQKNPTAFYLCASSTPWAGEIYFGPGTRLTVL.

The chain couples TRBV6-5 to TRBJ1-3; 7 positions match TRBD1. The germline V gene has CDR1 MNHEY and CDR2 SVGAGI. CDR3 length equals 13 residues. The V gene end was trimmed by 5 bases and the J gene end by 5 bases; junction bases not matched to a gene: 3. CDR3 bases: TGTGCCAGCAGTAACAGGGGTAGAAACACCATATATTTT. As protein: CASSNRGRNTIYF.

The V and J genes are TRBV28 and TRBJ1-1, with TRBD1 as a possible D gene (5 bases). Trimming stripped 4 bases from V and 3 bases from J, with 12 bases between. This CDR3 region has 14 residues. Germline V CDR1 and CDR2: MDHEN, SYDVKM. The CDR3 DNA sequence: TGTGCCAGCAGTTACTTCATAGGGGACACTGAAGCTTTCTTT. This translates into CASSYFIGDTEAFF.

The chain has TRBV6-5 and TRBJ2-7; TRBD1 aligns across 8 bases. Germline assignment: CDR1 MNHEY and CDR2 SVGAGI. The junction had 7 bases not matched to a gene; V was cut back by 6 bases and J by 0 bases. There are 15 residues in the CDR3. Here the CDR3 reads CASRASGTGSYEQYF. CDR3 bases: TGTGCCAGCAGAGCCTCCGGGACAGGCTCCTACGAGCAGTACTTC.

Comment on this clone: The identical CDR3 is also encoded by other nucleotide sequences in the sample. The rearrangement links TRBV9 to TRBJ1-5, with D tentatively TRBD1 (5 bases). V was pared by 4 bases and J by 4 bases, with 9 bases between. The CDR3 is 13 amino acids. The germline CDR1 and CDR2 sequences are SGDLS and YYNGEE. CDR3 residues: CASSRGGNQPQHF. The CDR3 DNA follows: TGTGCCAGCAGCCGCGGGGGGAATCAGCCCCAGCATTTT. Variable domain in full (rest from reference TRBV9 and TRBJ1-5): DSGVTQTPKHLITATGQRVTLRCSPRSGDLSVYWYQQSLDQGLQFLIQYYNGEERAKGNILERFSAQQFPDLHSELNLSSLELGDSALYFCASSRGGNQPQHFGDGTRLSIL.

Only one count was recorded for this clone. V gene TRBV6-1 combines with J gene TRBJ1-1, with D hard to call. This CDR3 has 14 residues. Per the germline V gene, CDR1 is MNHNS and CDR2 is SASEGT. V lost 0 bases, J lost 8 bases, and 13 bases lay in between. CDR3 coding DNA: TGTGCCAGCAGTGAAGCGGGAACGGCGGGCGAAGCTTTCTTT. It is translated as CASSEAGTAGEAFF.

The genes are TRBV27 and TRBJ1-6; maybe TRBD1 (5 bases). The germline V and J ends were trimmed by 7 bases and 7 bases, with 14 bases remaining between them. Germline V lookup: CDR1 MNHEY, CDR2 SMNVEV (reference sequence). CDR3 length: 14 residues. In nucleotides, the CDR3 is TGTGCCAGCACCTGGCAGGGCCTCAATTCACCCCTCCACTTT. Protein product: CASTWQGLNSPLHF.

The CDR3 spells CASSYSTGGAHPKAFF. The CDR3 coding sequence is TGTGCCAGCAGTTACTCGACTGGGGGGGCGCATCCAAAAGCTTTCTTT. The chain is built from TRBV6-6 and TRBJ1-1; tentatively, D is TRBD1 (6 bases). The CDR3 consists of 16 residues. V dropped 0 bases and J dropped 9 bases, with 20 bases sitting between them. From germline, CDR1 is MNHNY and CDR2 SVGAGI (reference sequence).

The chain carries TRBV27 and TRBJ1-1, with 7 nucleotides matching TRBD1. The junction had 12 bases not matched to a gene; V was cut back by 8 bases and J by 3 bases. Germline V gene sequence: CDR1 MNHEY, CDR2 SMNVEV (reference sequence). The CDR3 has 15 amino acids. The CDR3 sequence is CASSYVGTGDTEAFF. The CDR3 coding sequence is TGTGCCAGCTCATATGTGGGAACAGGGGACACTGAAGCTTTCTTT.

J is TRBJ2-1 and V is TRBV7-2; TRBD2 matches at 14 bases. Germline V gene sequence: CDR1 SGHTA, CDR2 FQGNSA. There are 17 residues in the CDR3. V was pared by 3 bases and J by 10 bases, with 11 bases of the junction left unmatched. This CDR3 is CASSFTFPGLAGEEQFF. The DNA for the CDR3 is TGTGCCAGCAGCTTCACTTTCCCGGGACTAGCGGGGGAGGAGCAGTTCTTC.

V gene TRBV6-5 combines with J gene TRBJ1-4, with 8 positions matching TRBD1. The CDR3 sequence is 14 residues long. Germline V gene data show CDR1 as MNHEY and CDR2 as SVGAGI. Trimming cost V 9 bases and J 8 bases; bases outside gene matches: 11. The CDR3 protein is CASYSGGSVEKLFF. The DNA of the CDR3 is TGTGCCAGTTACTCAGGGGGCAGCGTAGAAAAACTGTTTTTT.